Below are 7 T cell receptor beta chains sequenced from a single sample in a study of blood T cell repertoires in COVID-19. Repertoires were generated with immunoSEQ multiplex PCR, while TCRdb's copy carries only in-frame clones and drops some. The table has hundreds of thousands of clones, around 90% seen once. The specimen sequenced was PBMCs or T cells enriched from blood (not recorded which). Receptors were obtained from a woman younger than 30 who had recovered from COVID-19.

This sequence joins TRBV6-5 and TRBJ1-1, with D tentatively TRBD1 (6 bases). Trimming removed 4 bases at V and 10 bases at J, with 16 bases between. CDR1 and CDR2 (germline): MNHEY, SVGAGI. The CDR3 consists of 13 residues. In DNA form, the CDR3 reads TGTGCCAGCAGTTCGATTAACAGGGAAGCAGCTTTCTTT. Residues: CASSSINREAAFF.

A single count supports this clone. J is TRBJ2-5 and V is TRBV25-1; D might be TRBD2 (5 bases). The CDR3 extends over 15 amino acids. Germline V gene sequence: CDR1 MGHDK, CDR2 SYGVNS. Trimming took off 8 bases at V and 2 bases at J, with 18 bases between the two ends. This CDR3 is CASGGIGALQETQYF. The CDR3 DNA follows: TGTGCCAGCGGAGGTATTGGTGCGTTACAAGAGACCCAGTACTTC.

This clone has just a few counts. The CDR3 loop reads CAIRPGTSGSDYTDTQYF. The CDR3 DNA follows: TGTGCCATCAGACCCGGGACTAGCGGGAGCGATTACACAGATACGCAGTATTTT. The rearrangement joins TRBV10-3 to TRBJ2-3; 14 positions agree with TRBD2. V trimming: 6 bases; J trimming: 2 bases; junction bases outside the gene matches: 10. From germline, CDR1 is ENHRY and CDR2 SYGVKD. There are 18 residues in the CDR3.

The V gene is TRBV6-5, the J gene TRBJ2-7, with 8 bases that match TRBD1. The CDR3 is made up of 15 amino acids. Germline V gene sequence: CDR1 MNHEY, CDR2 SVGAGI. V lost 2 bases, J lost 3 bases, and 6 bases stayed unmatched. CDR3 residues: CASSYARTGNYEQYF. Here the CDR3 DNA reads TGTGCCAGCAGTTACGCAAGGACAGGGAACTACGAGCAGTACTTC.

The chain links TRBV30 to TRBJ1-3; D call uncertain. Germline CDR1 reads GTSNPN; CDR2 reads SVGIG (reference sequence). This CDR3 region has 15 residues. Trimming cost V 0 bases and J 0 bases, with 9 bases left between them. The CDR3 DNA reads as TGTGCCTGGAGTGTACGGCGGAACTCTGGAAACACCATATATTTT. The encoded protein is CAWSVRRNSGNTIYF.

The chain uses TRBV5-1 and TRBJ2-3, with D uncertain. Trimming took 0 bases from V and 2 from J, leaving 7 bases between them. The V gene's germline CDR1 is SGHRS and CDR2 YFSETQ. This CDR3 has 14 residues. CDR3 in DNA: TGCGCCAGCAGCTTGGAAGCTAACACAGATACGCAGTATTTT. Its protein product is CASSLEANTDTQYF.

The chain couples TRBV5-5 to TRBJ1-3; D remains unclear. The CDR3 covers 14 residues. The germline V gene encodes CDR1 SGHKS and CDR2 YYEKEE (reference sequence). Trimming pared 0 bases from V and 6 bases from J, leaving 10 bases between. The chain's CDR3 is CASSLGGDVNTIYF. As DNA, the CDR3 is TGTGCCAGCAGCTTGGGGGGAGACGTAAACACCATATATTTT.